The 29 T cell receptor beta chains in this list originate from one sample, sequenced in a study of beta chain features in type 1 diabetes. These receptors' targets are unknown. Broader study findings: TCRB CDR3 length was moderately but significantly reduced in all four CD4+ subsets of Type 1 diabetes patients.

Since all of the isolated RNA was reverse transcribed, expressed TCRB transcripts were what got sequenced. Measured with immunoSEQ multiplex PCR; TCRdb has only the in-frame clones, and not every one. This table has 140,000 to 150,000 clones, more than 10% appearing once. Sequencing was done on a sample of central memory CD4+ T cells from blood. All receptors derive from a young man with type 1 diabetes.

This clone was counted a few times. The gene calls are TRBV29-1 and TRBJ1-5; TRBD1 matches at 9 bases. Unmatched junction bases numbered 7, after V lost 7 bases and J lost 3 bases. The CDR3 is 14 residues long. The germline V gene has CDR1 SQVTM and CDR2 ANQGSEA. In DNA form, the CDR3 reads TGCAGCGCCGCGGGACAGGGCGACAATCAGCCCCAGCATTTT. This translates into CSAAGQGDNQPQHF.

This clone occurred a few times. This chain uses TRBV6-6 with TRBJ1-1; TRBD1 might be the D (6 bases). V was clipped by 11 bases and J by 3 bases, with 19 bases between them. Looked up from germline, CDR1 is MNHNY and CDR2 is SVGAGI (reference sequence). This CDR3 contains 14 residues. DNA for the CDR3: TGTGCCCGAGTACCCAGGGGCGCCTACACTGAAGCTTTCTTT. Amino acids: CARVPRGAYTEAFF.

The chain combines TRBV12-2 with TRBJ1-2. TRBV12-2 is designated a pseudogene. There are 16 residues in the CDR3. This chain's CDR3 is CASRLEGNREIYGYTF. The CDR3 nucleotides read TGTGCAAGTCGCTTAGAGGGGAACCGGGAAATCTATGGCTACACCTTC.

In this sample, this clone turned up a few times. This chain links TRBV29-1 with TRBJ1-2; 11 nucleotides align to TRBD1. The CDR3 consists of 15 residues. Germline CDR1 and CDR2: SQVTM and ANQGSEA. Trimming at V came to 6 bases and at J to 0 bases, leaving 6 bases not matched to a gene. CDR3 loop: CSVAGQGVSNYGYTF. The CDR3 DNA reads TGCAGCGTCGCGGGACAGGGGGTCTCTAACTATGGCTACACCTTC.

V gene TRBV11-2 combines with J gene TRBJ2-3; D is undetermined. V dropped 5 bases and J dropped 1 base, with 7 bases sitting between them. The CDR3 sequence is 13 residues long. The germline gives CDR1 SGHAT, CDR2 FQNNGV. The CDR3 bases are TGTGCCAGCAGCGCTCCGGGCACAGATACGCAGTATTTT. This codes for CASSAPGTDTQYF.

The CDR3 DNA follows: TGTGCCTGGAGTCCACCGGACAGGGTAAGAACTGAAGCTTTCTTT. It yields the protein CAWSPPDRVRTEAFF. V usage is TRBV30 and J usage is TRBJ1-1; TRBD1 aligns across 8 bases. The V segment lost 2 bases and the J segment 5 bases; nucleotides outside the gene matches: 10. Germline V gene data show CDR1 as GTSNPN and CDR2 as SVGIG (reference sequence). The CDR3 contains 15 residues. The full variable domain, completed using reference TRBV30 and TRBJ1-1, is SQTIHQWPATLVQPVGSPLSLECTVEGTSNPNLYWYRQAAGRGLQLLFYSVGIGQISSEVPQNLSASRPQDRQFILSSKKLLLSDSGFYLCAWSPPDRVRTEAFFGQGTRLTVV.

This clone was seen a handful of times. The chain is built from TRBV30 and TRBJ1-5; tentatively, D is TRBD1 (5 bases). CDR1 and CDR2 (germline): GTSNPN, SVGIG (reference sequence). V was clipped by 0 bases and J by 6 bases, with 12 bases between them. This CDR3 has 14 amino acids. CDR3 protein: CAWSVQGFTQPQHF. CDR3 sequence (DNA): TGTGCCTGGAGTGTGCAGGGATTTACTCAGCCCCAGCATTTT.

This clone was counted between two and nine times. The chain couples TRBV5-1 to TRBJ2-5; D unresolved. This CDR3 has 16 amino acids. Germline CDR1 and CDR2: SGHRS and YFSETQ. V was shortened by 0 bases and J by 1 base, with 13 bases between the two germline ends. Written as DNA, the CDR3 is TGCGCCAGCAGCTTGGGGCTGGCCAGCTCCCAAGAGACCCAGTACTTC. Translation: CASSLGLASSQETQYF.

Only a few counts were recorded for this clone. The chain is built from TRBV25-1 and TRBJ1-1; weak D call: TRBD1 (5 bases). V was trimmed by 6 bases and J by 4 bases, leaving 9 bases between them. Per germline, CDR1 MGHDK and CDR2 SYGVNS. This CDR3 is 12 amino acids long. CDR3 loop: CASRGQSTEAFF. The CDR3, as DNA: TGTGCCAGCAGAGGACAATCCACTGAAGCTTTCTTT.

This clone was detected a few times. The chain joins TRBV15 to TRBJ2-1; 7 bases align to TRBD2. CDR1 LNHNV and CDR2 YYDKDF come from the germline V gene (reference sequence). With V trimmed by 4 bases and J by 7 bases, 13 bases remained unmatched. The CDR3 is 16 residues long. CDR3 sequence (DNA): TGTGCCACCAGCACCGGGGGGTCCCCTATGGGAAATGAGCAGTTCTTC. Encoded protein: CATSTGGSPMGNEQFF. The full variable domain, in which reference TRBV15 and TRBJ2-1 provide the parts outside the CDR3, is DAMVIQNPRYQVTQFGKPVTLSCSQTLNHNVMYWYQQKSSQAPKLLFHYYDKDFNNEADTPDNFQSRRPNTSFCFLDIRSPGLGDTAMYLCATSTGGSPMGNEQFFGPGTRLTVL.

This clone has only a few counts. The chain uses TRBV5-1 and TRBJ2-5, with D possibly TRBD2 on 7 matching bases. CDR3 size: 13 residues. The ends were cut back, 6 bases at V and 3 bases at J, with 12 bases in the middle. Germline CDR1 and CDR2: SGHRS and YFSETQ. This CDR3 reads CASKRGGEETQYF. CDR3 coding DNA: TGCGCCAGCAAAAGGGGGGGCGAAGAGACCCAGTACTTC.

The chain employs TRBV11-2 and TRBJ2-1, with TRBD1 matching 12 bases. V gave up 1 base and J gave up 5 bases; unmatched junction bases: 6. Germline V gene data show CDR1 as SGHAT and CDR2 as FQNNGV. The CDR3 has 17 amino acids. The CDR3 loop reads CASSLVGTGGPNNEQFF. The CDR3 nucleotides read TGTGCCAGCAGCTTAGTCGGGACAGGGGGCCCTAACAATGAGCAGTTCTTC.

This clone occurred a few times. The CDR3 DNA is TGCGCCAGCAGCCGTACAGGGTTACGAGAGACCCAGTACTTC. As protein: CASSRTGLRETQYF. The V and J genes are TRBV4-1 and TRBJ2-5, with D tentatively TRBD1 (6 bases). The CDR3 length is 14 residues. Deletions cut 4 bases from V and 4 bases from J, with 13 bases between. Germline loops: CDR1 MGHRA, CDR2 YSYEKL.

This clone was detected a few times. This rearrangement joins TRBV7-8 to TRBJ1-3; D is ambiguous. Germline CDR1 is SGHVS and CDR2 is FQNEAQ. Trimming removed 5 bases from V and 0 bases from J, with 8 bases in between. This CDR3 has 14 amino acids. The CDR3: CASSKGASGNTIYF. CDR3 DNA: TGTGCCAGCAGCAAAGGAGCCTCTGGAAACACCATATATTTT.

In DNA form, the CDR3 reads TGTGCCAGCAGTTCGGGACAGTACTATGGCTACACCTTC. It translates to CASSSGQYYGYTF. The chain couples TRBV28 to TRBJ1-2; 7 bases match TRBD1. V gave up 4 bases and J gave up 3 bases; unmatched junction bases: 2. The CDR3 is 13 amino acids. Germline CDR1 MDHEN, CDR2 SYDVKM.

V is TRBV9 and J is TRBJ2-7; 9 bases line up with TRBD1. Germline assignment: CDR1 SGDLS and CDR2 YYNGEE. CDR3 length: 15 residues. J lost 5 bases, V lost 2 bases, and 8 bases had no gene match. The CDR3 loop is CASSVRGTGSHEQYF. CDR3 coding DNA: TGTGCCAGCAGCGTCCGCGGGACAGGGAGTCACGAGCAGTACTTC.

This chain uses TRBV7-9 with TRBJ1-5, with TRBD1 as a possible D gene (6 bases). The germline CDR1 and CDR2 sequences are SEHNR and FQNEAQ (reference sequence). V was pared by 1 base and J by 6 bases, with 16 bases between. The CDR3 is 16 amino acids. CDR3 sequence (DNA): TGTGCCAGCAGCTTAGACGCAAGGGGAGGGGGTCAGCCCCAGCATTTT. Encoded protein: CASSLDARGGGQPQHF.

The chain links TRBV7-7 to TRBJ2-5; D unclear. Germline V CDR1 and CDR2: SSHAT, FNYEAQ (reference sequence). This CDR3 is 13 amino acids long. With 5 bases removed from V and 2 bases from J, the gap between germline ends came to 9 bases. The CDR3 DNA follows: TGTGCCAGCAGCCGAATGACACAAGAGACCCAGTACTTC. Protein: CASSRMTQETQYF.

V gene TRBV15 combines with J gene TRBJ1-1; perhaps TRBD1 as D (6 bases). V shed 8 bases and J shed 0 bases, with 13 bases lying between them. The CDR3 sequence is 14 residues long. CDR1 LNHNV and CDR2 YYDKDF come from the germline V gene (reference sequence). CDR3: CATGGGNMNTEAFF. The CDR3 coding sequence is TGTGCCACCGGGGGGGGCAACATGAACACTGAAGCTTTCTTT. The full variable domain, completed using reference TRBV15 and TRBJ1-1, is DAMVIQNPRYQVTQFGKPVTLSCSQTLNHNVMYWYQQKSSQAPKLLFHYYDKDFNNEADTPDNFQSRRPNTSFCFLDIRSPGLGDTAMYLCATGGGNMNTEAFFGQGTRLTVV.

The chain couples TRBV30 to TRBJ2-7, with 10 bases identical to TRBD2. From germline, CDR1 is GTSNPN and CDR2 SVGIG (reference sequence). The junction had 3 bases not matched to a gene; V was cut back by 2 bases and J by 2 bases. The CDR3 is made up of 14 amino acids. CDR3 nucleotides: TGTGCCTGGAGTTATAGCGGGGGGACCTACGAGCAGTACTTC. This encodes CAWSYSGGTYEQYF.

In its sample, this clone was seen a few times. CDR3 in amino acids: CASSPQGSYNEQFF. In nucleotides, the CDR3 is TGTGCCAGCAGTCCACAGGGCTCCTACAATGAGCAGTTCTTC. The chain employs TRBV2 and TRBJ2-1; a possible D gene is TRBD1 (6 bases). CDR1 is SNHLY and CDR2 is FYNNEI in the germline V gene. V was pared by 5 bases and J by 0 bases, with 8 bases between. The CDR3 consists of 14 residues.

In DNA, the CDR3 is TGTGCCAGCAGTGAACAGGAAGGGCAGCCCCAGCATTTT. Its translation: CASSEQEGQPQHF. The chain uses TRBV2 and TRBJ1-5; no firm D call. V lost 2 bases to trimming and J lost 7 bases, with 9 bases between them. Germline V gives CDR1 SNHLY, CDR2 FYNNEI. This CDR3 region has 13 residues. Combining the CDR3 with reference TRBV2 and TRBJ1-5 gives the whole variable domain EPEVTQTPSHQVTQMGQEVILRCVPISNHLYFYWYRQILGQKVEFLVSFYNNEISEKSEIFDDQFSVERPDGSNFTLKIRSTKLEDSAMYFCASSEQEGQPQHFGDGTRLSIL.

This clone was found a few times. For the CDR3, the DNA is TGTGCCAGCAGCTTTAAGGGGAATACTGAAGCTTTCTTT. The encoded protein is CASSFKGNTEAFF. The chain carries TRBV7-2 and TRBJ1-1; TRBD1 might be the D (5 bases). The germline gives CDR1 SGHTA, CDR2 FQGNSA. The CDR3 contains 13 residues. The V end lost 3 bases, the J end lost 5 bases, and 10 bases lay between the germline ends.

This clone was detected ten times or more. This chain uses TRBV29-1 with TRBJ1-1, with D hard to call. The CDR3 extends over 11 amino acids. Germline CDR1 is SQVTM and CDR2 is ANQGSEA. The V end lost 5 bases, the J end lost 6 bases, and 10 bases lay between the germline ends. The CDR3 DNA follows: TGCAGCGTTCCCGGAGGTTCTGAAGCTTTCTTT. Protein product: CSVPGGSEAFF.

This clone was picked up a small number of times. J is TRBJ1-1 and V is TRBV19, with D perhaps matching TRBD1 (5 bases). The CDR3 is 10 amino acids. V lost 7 bases and J 8 bases, leaving 8 bases between the germline ends. CDR1 and CDR2 from the germline V gene are LNHDA and SQIVND (reference sequence). CDR3 sequence (DNA): TGTGCCAGTAAGGGGATAGAAGCTTTCTTT. This encodes CASKGIEAFF.

This clone was recorded many times. This sequence joins TRBV21-1 and TRBJ2-1. TRBV21-1 is a documented pseudogene. CDR3 length equals 15 residues. The CDR3: CASSRNPSSYNEQFF. The DNA for the CDR3 is TGTGCCAGCAGCAGGAACCCGAGCTCCTACAATGAGCAGTTCTTC.

This clone was seen more than once but under ten times. This chain joins TRBV27 and TRBJ1-6, with D tentatively TRBD1 (5 bases). The CDR3 length is 14 residues. CDR1 is MNHEY and CDR2 is SMNVEV in the germline V gene (reference sequence). Between the trimmed V and J ends, which lost 3 bases and 7 bases, there was a span of 10 bases. The CDR3 here is CASSFGTLNSPLHF. CDR3 nucleotide sequence: TGTGCCAGCAGTTTCGGGACGCTGAATTCACCCCTCCACTTT.

The V call is TRBV5-1, the J call TRBJ2-2; D perhaps matches TRBD2 (6 bases). The V gene lost 1 base and the J gene lost 3 bases, with 10 bases spanning the gap. The CDR3 spans 15 residues. Germline V gene sequence: CDR1 SGHRS, CDR2 YFSETQ. The CDR3 reads CASSLTSWDTGELFF. The CDR3, as DNA: TGCGCCAGCAGCTTGACTAGCTGGGACACCGGGGAGCTGTTTTTT.

In its sample, this clone was seen a few times. The chain is built from TRBV27 and TRBJ1-2, with 9 nucleotides matching TRBD1. This CDR3 spans 15 amino acids. Looked up from germline, CDR1 is MNHEY and CDR2 is SMNVEV (reference sequence). V shed 0 bases and J 4 bases; nucleotides not matched to a gene: 3. The CDR3 sequence: CASSLSTGGSYGYTF. The CDR3 bases are TGTGCCAGCAGTTTATCGACAGGGGGTAGCTATGGCTACACCTTC.